What follows are 31 T cell receptor beta chains derived from one specimen sequenced in a study of shared T cell receptors in the human thymus. Profiling relied on immunoSEQ multiplex PCR, and the TCRdb table lists in-frame clones only, not all of them. This sample carries 700,000 or so clones, 70% to 90% of them seen once, and the ten largest clones take around 0.0099%. This sample also belongs to another study, concerning human thymus T cells.

Sequencing input: thymocytes. Receptors originate from a girl younger than two with a congenital heart defect.

The rearrangement uses TRBV10-3 and TRBJ1-2; 8 positions agree with TRBD1. V shed 2 bases, J shed 2 bases, and the junction held 4 bases outside the gene matches. Germline-derived CDR1 and CDR2 are ENHRY and SYGVKD. The CDR3 has 15 amino acids. Here the CDR3 DNA reads TGTGCCATCAGTGAGGGACAGGGACCCAACTATGGCTACACCTTC. This encodes CAISEGQGPNYGYTF.

The genes are TRBV27 and TRBJ2-7; D possibly corresponds to TRBD1 (5 bases). From germline, CDR1 is MNHEY and CDR2 SMNVEV (reference sequence). CDR3 length equals 18 residues. The ends were cut back, 5 bases at V and 0 bases at J, with 23 bases in the middle. The CDR3 nucleotides are TGTGCCAGCAGTCCGCAAGGAGAAACAGGAGCCTGCTCCTACGAGCAGTACTTC. Amino acids: CASSPQGETGACSYEQYF.

This clone was seen only a few times. This sequence joins TRBV6-1 and TRBJ2-2; no reliable D call. CDR1 and CDR2 (germline): MNHNS, SASEGT. The V and J ends lost 2 bases and 6 bases respectively, with 16 bases between them. The CDR3 contains 16 residues. The CDR3 sequence is CASSELLSVYAGELFF. The DNA for the CDR3 is TGTGCCAGCAGTGAATTGCTCTCAGTGTACGCCGGGGAGCTGTTTTTT.

Only a few counts were recorded for this clone. V usage is TRBV4-3 and J usage is TRBJ1-2, with 8 bases that match TRBD1. The CDR3 has 16 residues. V shed 4 bases and J 0 bases; nucleotides not matched to a gene: 7. CDR1 and CDR2 from the germline V gene are LGHNA and YSLEER. In nucleotides, the CDR3 is TGCGCCAGCAGCCTCAGGGGGCCTACTACTAACTATGGCTACACCTTC. It specifies CASSLRGPTTNYGYTF.

This clone was seen a handful of times. The V and J genes are TRBV18 and TRBJ2-5; tentative D call: TRBD2 (6 bases). CDR1 is KGHSH and CDR2 is LQKENI in the germline V gene. V lost 2 bases, J lost 9 bases, and 19 bases lay in between. CDR3 length: 15 amino acids. CDR3 sequence reads: CASSPINRPGGAQYF. The CDR3 coding sequence is TGTGCCAGCTCACCAATTAACAGGCCAGGAGGGGCCCAGTACTTC.

The V call is TRBV14, the J call TRBJ2-1, with D perhaps matching TRBD2 (7 bases). The CDR3 spans 15 residues. Trimming removed 1 base from V and 9 bases from J, with 16 bases in between. Per the germline V gene, CDR1 is SGHDN and CDR2 is FVKESK. CDR3 bases: TGTGCCAGCAGCCAAGTACGAGGGGGGGCGGTTGAGCAGTTCTTC. Protein sequence: CASSQVRGGAVEQFF.

The rearrangement uses TRBV6-5 and TRBJ2-3; TRBD1 matches 9 bases. With V trimmed by 4 bases and J by 7 bases, 9 bases remained unmatched. CDR3 length: 15 amino acids. CDR1 and CDR2 (germline): MNHEY, SVGAGI. DNA of the CDR3: TGTGCCAGCAGTTTCCCTGACAGGGGGAGGAATACGCAGTATTTT. As protein: CASSFPDRGRNTQYF.

CDR3 loop: CAWSPPRTVGYGYTF. In DNA, the CDR3 is TGTGCCTGGAGCCCACCACGGACAGTCGGTTACGGCTACACCTTC. This chain connects TRBV30 to TRBJ1-2; D is perhaps TRBD1 (6 bases). Between the trimmed V and J ends, which lost 3 bases and 8 bases, there was a span of 22 bases. Germline V gene data show CDR1 as GTSNPN and CDR2 as SVGIG (reference sequence). The CDR3 is 15 amino acids.

The rearrangement links TRBV19 to TRBJ1-5, with TRBD1 as a possible D gene (5 bases). The CDR3 spans 16 residues. With 8 bases removed from V and 3 bases from J, the gap between germline ends came to 20 bases. Germline loops: CDR1 LNHDA, CDR2 SQIVND (reference sequence). The CDR3 region has the DNA TGTGCCAGTGCCTTGGGGCAGGACACCCCCAATCAGCCCCAGCATTTT. It encodes CASALGQDTPNQPQHF.

The chain recombines TRBV2 with TRBJ1-4; D not resolved. The germline V gene encodes CDR1 SNHLY and CDR2 FYNNEI. This CDR3 is 18 amino acids long. Trimming took 3 bases from V and 6 from J, leaving 23 bases between them. This CDR3 reads CASSEPDGVSRLDEKLFF. The CDR3, as DNA: TGTGCCAGCAGTGAGCCCGACGGGGTGTCCCGCCTCGATGAAAAACTGTTTTTT.

The chain is built from TRBV12-5 and TRBJ1-1, with D hard to call. The V end lost 0 bases, the J end lost 2 bases, and 10 bases lay between the germline ends. The CDR3 length is 15 residues. Per germline, CDR1 LGHNT and CDR2 FRNRAP. CDR3 in DNA: TGTGCTAGTGGTTTGGTCGGAACAGCCAACACTGAAGCTTTCTTT. Its protein product is CASGLVGTANTEAFF. Based on the CDR3 plus reference TRBV12-5 and TRBJ1-1, the full variable domain is DARVTQTPRHKVTEMGQEVTMRCQPILGHNTVFWYRQTMMQGLELLAYFRNRAPLDDSGMPKDRFSAEMPDATLATLKIQPSEPRDSAVYFCASGLVGTANTEAFFGQGTRLTVV.

This chain connects TRBV4-1 to TRBJ1-1; the D is unclear. CDR3 length: 15 residues. V lost 2 bases, J lost 4 bases, and 14 bases lay in between. Germline CDR1 reads MGHRA; CDR2 reads YSYEKL. CDR3 protein: CASSQQGPGFTEAFF. For the CDR3, the DNA is TGCGCCAGCAGCCAACAAGGCCCGGGGTTCACTGAAGCTTTCTTT.

The chain employs TRBV15 and TRBJ1-4, with TRBD1 matching over 9 bases. The CDR3 sequence is 19 residues long. Losses at the gene ends were 4 bases for V and 0 bases for J; bases not matched to a gene: 12. CDR1 is LNHNV and CDR2 is YYDKDF in the germline V gene (reference sequence). The CDR3 bases are TGTGCCACCAGCAACTTAACAGGGGGCCGGAGAGCAACTAATGAAAAACTGTTTTTT. Protein sequence: CATSNLTGGRRATNEKLFF.

Remarks on this clone: Mismatch with germline at one junction end may stem from a read error. The J gene is TRBJ2-3, the V gene TRBV6-5, with 8 bases lining up with TRBD2. Germline V gene data show CDR1 as MNHEY and CDR2 as SVGAGI. The CDR3 is made up of 15 amino acids. The CDR3 bases are TGTTCCAGCAGTTACTCGAGCGGGAGAAGTGATACGCAGTATTTT. It is translated as CSSSYSSGRSDTQYF.

This clone was observed a handful of times. This sequence joins TRBV2 and TRBJ1-2; 10 bases agree with TRBD1. From germline, CDR1 is SNHLY and CDR2 FYNNEI. V trimming: 5 bases; J trimming: 4 bases; junction bases outside the gene matches: 4. The CDR3 covers 14 residues. Here the CDR3 DNA reads TGTGCCAGCAGTCGCGGACAGGGGGTCTATGGCTACACCTTC. This sequence encodes CASSRGQGVYGYTF. The full variable domain, rest sourced from reference TRBV2 and TRBJ1-2, is EPEVTQTPSHQVTQMGQEVILRCVPISNHLYFYWYRQILGQKVEFLVSFYNNEISEKSEIFDDQFSVERPDGSNFTLKIRSTKLEDSAMYFCASSRGQGVYGYTFGSGTRLTVV.

The chain combines TRBV7-2 with TRBJ1-1, with D perhaps TRBD1 (6 bases). Trimming shortened V by 1 base and J by 1 base, and 19 bases separated the two germline ends. CDR3 length: 18 residues. Per the germline V gene, CDR1 is SGHTA and CDR2 is FQGNSA. The CDR3 sequence is CASSLDGSLGAPNTEAFF. Here the CDR3 DNA reads TGTGCCAGCAGCTTAGATGGGTCTTTGGGGGCCCCGAACACTGAAGCTTTCTTT.

The V gene is TRBV6-1, the J gene TRBJ1-3; a weak D match, TRBD1 (6 bases). V was pared by 4 bases and J by 0 bases, with 13 bases between. The CDR3 loop spans 16 amino acids. CDR1 and CDR2 from the germline V gene are MNHNS and SASEGT. The CDR3 sequence is CASSGQELYSGNTIYF. The DNA for the CDR3 is TGTGCCAGCAGTGGACAGGAGCTTTACTCTGGAAACACCATATATTTT.

The chain carries TRBV28 and TRBJ1-4; TRBD1 agrees at 8 bases. V lost 1 base and J lost 6; bases outside the gene matches: 4. Germline values: CDR1 MDHEN, CDR2 SYDVKM. The CDR3 totals 15 residues. The chain's CDR3 is CASSLLAGGDEKLFF. DNA of the CDR3: TGTGCCAGCAGTTTATTGGCAGGGGGCGATGAAAAACTGTTTTTT.

The chain recombines TRBV10-3 with TRBJ1-6; TRBD1 aligns across 8 bases. Germline CDR1 is ENHRY and CDR2 is SYGVKD. The trim removed 6 bases at V and 7 bases at J, leaving 11 bases unmatched. This CDR3 contains 16 residues. The chain's CDR3 is CAIRIGTGDPNSPLHF. CDR3 DNA sequence: TGTGCCATCAGGATTGGGACAGGCGATCCCAATTCACCCCTCCACTTT.

The rearrangement uses TRBV14 and TRBJ1-6; 7 bases are shared with TRBD1. CDR3 length: 16 residues. CDR1 is SGHDN, CDR2 FVKESK, per germline. The V gene end was trimmed by 0 bases and the J gene end by 9 bases; junction bases not matched to a gene: 8. The DNA of the CDR3 is TGTGCCAGCAGCCAAGATACACTGGGACAGTTTTCACCCCTCCACTTT. It codes for CASSQDTLGQFSPLHF.

The rearrangement links TRBV4-3 to TRBJ2-7; 8 positions agree with TRBD2. CDR3 length equals 16 residues. V was pared by 0 bases and J by 0 bases, with 4 bases of the junction left unmatched. The germline gives CDR1 LGHNA, CDR2 YSLEER. CDR3 loop: CASSQEERESSYEQYF. In DNA, the CDR3 is TGCGCCAGCAGCCAAGAGGAGCGGGAGAGCTCCTACGAGCAGTACTTC.

This chain connects TRBV6-5 to TRBJ1-5; TRBD1 matches 7 bases. The CDR3 has 15 residues. Losses at the gene ends were 6 bases for V and 3 bases for J; bases not matched to a gene: 8. Germline lookup yields CDR1 MNHEY and CDR2 SVGAGI. The CDR3 coding sequence is TGTGCCAGCAGGCTGTTGAAGGGGGCCAATCAGCCCCAGCATTTT. It is translated as CASRLLKGANQPQHF.

V usage is TRBV4-1 and J usage is TRBJ2-5, with 8 bases matching TRBD1. With the DNA end fitting TRBJ2-7 better, the J assignment may be wrong. The CDR3 is 16 amino acids. Germline V gives CDR1 MGHRA, CDR2 YSYEKL. CDR3: CASSQEGTGMFYEQYF. The CDR3 region has the DNA TGCGCCAGCAGCCAAGAAGGGACAGGAATGTTCTACGAGCAGTACTTC.

V and J are TRBV19 and TRBJ1-3; TRBD1 agrees at 9 bases. J was trimmed by 0 bases and V by 2 bases; bases with no gene match: 14. The germline CDR1 and CDR2 sequences are LNHDA and SQIVND (reference sequence). The CDR3 totals 20 residues. Written as DNA, the CDR3 is TGTGCCAGTAGTATATTTCGGGGGGACAGGGCGTTAATCTCTGGAAACACCATATATTTT. It encodes CASSIFRGDRALISGNTIYF.

V usage is TRBV4-1 and J usage is TRBJ1-5; TRBD1 is a possible D gene (5 bases). V gave up 5 bases and J gave up 4 bases, with 12 bases separating them. There are 14 residues in the CDR3. Germline lookup yields CDR1 MGHRA and CDR2 YSYEKL. CDR3 sequence reads: CASSGGGENQPQHF. As DNA, the CDR3 is TGCGCCAGCAGCGGTGGGGGGGAAAATCAGCCCCAGCATTTT.

The chain is built from TRBV6-5 and TRBJ1-2; possibly TRBD1 for D (5 bases). CDR1 and CDR2 from the germline V gene are MNHEY and SVGAGI. V was cut by 6 bases and J by 0 bases, with 14 bases left in between. The length of the CDR3 is 15 residues. This chain's CDR3 is CASRQAAAANYGYTF. The CDR3 DNA reads TGTGCCAGCAGACAGGCAGCTGCGGCTAACTATGGCTACACCTTC.

The chain is built from TRBV7-2 and TRBJ1-2; TRBD1 agrees at 8 bases. The CDR3 runs to 16 residues. CDR1 and CDR2 from the germline V gene are SGHTA and FQGNSA. Trimming removed 5 bases from V and 8 bases from J; junction bases left unmatched: 16. This CDR3 is CASSHNTGTGPSGYTF. CDR3 coding DNA: TGTGCCAGCAGCCACAATACCGGGACAGGACCTAGCGGCTACACCTTC.

The gene calls are TRBV4-1 and TRBJ2-2; 8 bases fit TRBD1. V lost 4 bases, J lost 0 bases, and 4 bases stayed unmatched. The CDR3 extends over 16 amino acids. The germline V gene has CDR1 MGHRA and CDR2 YSYEKL. The CDR3, as DNA: TGCGCCAGCAGCCGACGACAGGGGCCGAACACCGGGGAGCTGTTTTTT. This translates into CASSRRQGPNTGELFF.

This chain joins TRBV7-8 and TRBJ2-3; TRBD1 agrees at 9 bases. CDR1 and CDR2 (germline): SGHVS, FQNEAQ. This CDR3 has 12 amino acids. J was trimmed by 11 bases and V by 4 bases; bases with no gene match: 4. The CDR3 DNA reads TGTGCCAGCAGCTGGACAGGGGAGGGGCAGTATTTT. It codes for CASSWTGEGQYF.

The CDR3 DNA follows: TGTGCCAGCAGTTATACTAGGTGGCGCAACTATGGCTACACCTTC. This gives the protein CASSYTRWRNYGYTF. This chain uses TRBV6-5 with TRBJ1-2; D is uncertain. Germline-derived CDR1 and CDR2 are MNHEY and SVGAGI. The CDR3 runs 15 residues. V lost 3 bases, J lost 2 bases, and 13 bases lay in between.

In DNA, the CDR3 is TGCGCCCGCGCAGCGGTCGTGGGGGCAGCTTTCTTT. It encodes CARAAVVGAAFF. The V and J genes are TRBV5-1 and TRBJ1-1, with D possibly TRBD1 on 6 matching bases. The CDR3 has 12 amino acids. Trimming left V 10 bases short and J 10 bases short, with 20 bases between. The germline V gene encodes CDR1 SGHRS and CDR2 YFSETQ.